This T cell receptor (beta chain) was sequenced in a study of control samples from healthy donors and cancer patients. Clones were sequenced by immunoSEQ multiplex PCR, and TCRdb holds only the in-frame ones, with some missing. This table has thousands of clones, roughly 84% appearing once. V gave up 0 bases and J gave up 0 bases, with 11 bases separating them. Germline V CDR1 and CDR2: GTSNPN, SVGIG (reference sequence). The CDR3 has 15 amino acids. The clonotype originates from a man between 65 and 79 years old with lung cancer. The chain links TRBV30 to TRBJ1-2; D is ambiguous. Sequencing used PBMCs. DNA for the CDR3: TGTGCCTGGAGTGTACATTCAGGCACTAACTATGGCTACACCTTC. Protein product: CAWSVHSGTNYGYTF.